A selection of T cell receptor beta chains follows, all from one sample in a study of identical twins. TCRdb ran MiXCR on the 5' RACE reads and lists one entry per CDR3 protein. Among approximately 240,000 distinct CDR3 sequences listed, about 14% were seen once. Material for sequencing was memory (CD45RO+) T cells sorted from blood. The receptor source for this set is a young woman in good health. CDR3s include the opening cysteine and the closing phenylalanine or tryptophan. D genes are given only for firm matches. Rows may omit the clone size; those that give it use once, few, many or a size class.

TRBD1	TRBV19	TRBJ2-7	few	CASRDRESYEQYF	TGTGCCAGCCGGGACAGGGAGTCCTACGAGCAGTACTTC
NA	TRBV6-1	TRBJ1-2	few	CASSRVSTSVLEGYTF	TGTGCCAGCAGTAGGGTATCCACATCTGTATTGGAGGGCTACACCTTC
TRBD1	TRBV15	TRBJ1-5	few	CATTTGADQPQHF	TGTGCCACCACCACAGGGGCGGATCAGCCCCAGCATTTT
TRBD1	TRBV30	TRBJ1-4	few	CAWSRGGIGEKLFF	TGTGCCTGGAGCAGGGGGGGAATTGGGGAAAAACTGTTTTTT
NA	TRBV20-1	TRBJ2-2	few	CSVIDPATGELFF	TGCAGTGTTATTGACCCCGCCACCGGGGAGCTGTTTTTT
NA	TRBV20-1	TRBJ1-5	many	CSARGAGAGNQPQHF	TGCAGTGCTAGGGGGGCAGGGGCAGGCAATCAGCCCCAGCATTTT
NA	TRBV6-2/TRBV6-3	TRBJ1-2	few	CASSYASPGDYGYTF	TGTGCCAGCAGTTACGCTTCGCCCGGGGACTATGGCTACACCTTC
TRBD1	TRBV12-3/TRBV12-4	TRBJ1-1	NA	CASSLQGLRTEAFF	TGTGCCAGCAGCCTACAGGGGTTGAGGACTGAAGCTTTCTTT
TRBD2	TRBV9	TRBJ2-1	many	CASSVGGRNNEQFF	TGTGCCAGCAGCGTTGGCGGGAGGAACAATGAGCAGTTCTTC
TRBD2	TRBV3-1	TRBJ2-1	few	CASSQNGLAGSYNEQFF	TGTGCCAGCAGCCAAAACGGACTAGCGGGCTCCTACAATGAGCAGTTCTTC
NA	TRBV15	TRBJ2-2	NA	CATGGTSGELFF	TGTGCCACCGGCGGTACCAGCGGGGAGCTGTTTTTT
NA	TRBV4-1	TRBJ2-5	few	CASSHRIQETQYF	TGCGCCAGCAGCCACCGGATTCAAGAGACCCAGTACTTC
TRBD1	TRBV12-3/TRBV12-4	TRBJ2-5	NA	CASSPGQAETQYF	TGTGCCAGCAGTCCAGGACAGGCAGAGACCCAGTACTTC
TRBD2	TRBV7-2	TRBJ2-7	few	CASSPQPGTSVNEQYF	TGTGCCAGCAGCCCGCAACCCGGGACTAGCGTTAACGAGCAGTACTTC
NA	TRBV7-9	TRBJ1-4	many	CASSLARANEKLFF	TGTGCCAGCAGCTTAGCGAGGGCTAATGAAAAACTGTTTTTT
NA	TRBV6-1	TRBJ2-3	many	CASTHQDGSSTDTQYF	TGTGCCAGCACCCACCAAGACGGATCTAGCACAGATACGCAGTATTTT
NA	TRBV10-3	TRBJ1-1	NA	CAISANSFEAFF	TGTGCCATCAGTGCCAACAGCTTTGAAGCTTTCTTT
TRBD1	TRBV5-1	TRBJ2-1	NA	CASSLLGQDDEQFF	TGCGCCAGCAGCTTGCTTGGACAGGACGATGAGCAGTTCTTC
NA	TRBV7-2	TRBJ1-1	many	CASSLKAGNTGAFF	TGTGCCAGCAGCTTAAAGGCTGGGAACACTGGAGCTTTCTTT
TRBD1	TRBV12-3/TRBV12-4	TRBJ2-7	few	CASSGQGLPRYEQYF	TGTGCCAGCAGTGGACAGGGACTCCCGAGATACGAGCAGTACTTC
TRBD2	TRBV3-1	TRBJ2-1	NA	CATDLNPLAGGRNEQFF	TGTGCCACCGACCTGAACCCCCTAGCGGGAGGTAGGAATGAGCAGTTCTTC
NA	TRBV7-2	TRBJ1-2	many	CASSFGTYGYTF	TGTGCCAGCAGCTTTGGGACCTATGGCTACACCTTC
NA	TRBV29-1	TRBJ2-1	few	CSVEDFVQTYNEQFF	TGCAGCGTTGAAGATTTCGTCCAGACCTACAATGAGCAGTTCTTC
TRBD1	TRBV7-9	TRBJ2-1	few	CASSSVPGQGNEQFF	TGTGCCAGCAGCTCAGTCCCGGGACAGGGCAATGAGCAGTTCTTC
TRBD1	TRBV7-9	TRBJ1-6	few	CASRRDSENSPLHF	TGTGCCAGCAGGAGGGACAGTGAGAATTCACCCCTCCACTTT
NA	TRBV4-1	TRBJ2-3	NA	CASSPRLSDTQYF	TGCGCCAGCAGCCCCCGGCTATCGGATACGCAGTATTTT